These T cell receptor beta chains were read from a single sample in a study of blood T cell repertoires in COVID-19. Method: immunoSEQ multiplex PCR; TCRdb's copy keeps in-frame clones and lacks some. The sample has around 380,000 clones; about 89% are singletons. Sequencing used PBMCs or T cells enriched from blood (not recorded which). All receptors derive from a man between 25 and 39 years old who had recovered from COVID-19. Each CDR3 is given with its conserved first and last residue. The D gene is left open where the match is weak. Clone size is stated in some rows and not others, as once, few, many or a class when expanded.

15	TRBV14	TRBJ2-7	-	-	CASSQNRDTVNEQYF	TGTGCCAGCAGCCAGAACCGGGACACCGTGAACGAGCAGTACTTC
13	TRBV30	TRBJ2-7	-	-	CAWSLGAAYEQYF	TGTGCCTGGAGTTTGGGGGCAGCCTACGAGCAGTACTTC
18	TRBV9	TRBJ1-3	TRBD1	few	CASSVGTGLTVGGNTIYF	TGTGCCAGCAGCGTCGGGACAGGGCTAACGGTGGGTGGAAACACCATATATTTT
13	TRBV19	TRBJ2-7	TRBD2	-	CASSPGGGYEQYF	TGTGCCAGTAGCCCGGGGGGGGGATACGAGCAGTACTTC
15	TRBV6-1	TRBJ1-4	TRBD1	-	CASSELTGFNEKLFF	TGTGCCAGCAGTGAATTGACAGGGTTTAATGAAAAACTGTTTTTT
13	TRBV29-1	TRBJ2-5	TRBD2	-	CSVEGAGGLTQYF	TGCAGCGTTGAAGGGGCGGGGGGGTTGACCCAGTACTTC
13	TRBV7-2	TRBJ2-7	TRBD1	-	CASSPPGQGVQYF	TGTGCCAGCAGTCCTCCGGGACAGGGAGTGCAGTACTTC
14	TRBV29-1	TRBJ1-1	-	once	CSVGGLSGNTEAFF	TGCAGCGTTGGAGGGCTGTCCGGGAACACTGAAGCTTTCTTT
14	TRBV27	TRBJ1-1	TRBD1	once	CASWRGTGLGEAFF	TGTGCCAGCTGGCGGGGGACAGGGCTTGGTGAAGCTTTCTTT
15	TRBV7-6	TRBJ2-7	TRBD1	once	CASSFELTGDGEQYF	TGTGCCAGCAGCTTCGAGTTGACAGGGGACGGCGAGCAGTACTTC
18	TRBV7-9	TRBJ2-2	TRBD2	once	CASSFGLAGGPFPGELFF	TGTGCCAGCAGCTTCGGTCTAGCGGGGGGGCCTTTTCCCGGGGAGCTGTTTTTT
16	TRBV3-1/TRBV3-2	TRBJ1-6	-	-	CASSQVLVRSGSPLHF	TGTGCCAGCAGCCAAGTACTGGTTAGGTCGGGGTCACCCCTCCACTTT
12	TRBV5-1	TRBJ1-2	-	-	CASSLDRYGYTF	TGCGCCAGCAGCTTGGACAGATATGGCTACACCTTC
15	TRBV5-1	TRBJ1-6	-	few	CASSLVSGAPSPLHF	TGCGCCAGCAGCTTGGTTTCAGGGGCCCCCTCACCCCTCCACTTT
15	TRBV7-2	TRBJ2-7	-	-	CASSSYPYPTYEQYF	TGTGCCAGCAGCTCCTACCCGTACCCCACCTACGAGCAGTACTTC
14	TRBV5-1	TRBJ1-4	-	once	CASSLQGTNEKLFF	TGCGCCAGCAGCTTGCAGGGTACTAATGAAAAACTGTTTTTT
13	TRBV2	TRBJ2-7	-	-	CASSLAEAHEQYF	TGTGCCAGCAGTCTAGCAGAAGCACACGAGCAGTACTTC
14	TRBV4-1	TRBJ1-1	-	-	CASSQVGRNTEAFF	TGCGCCAGCAGCCAAGTGGGGAGGAATACTGAAGCTTTCTTT
16	TRBV6-9	TRBJ2-6	-	-	CASSYLQSSGANVLTF	TGTGCCAGCAGTTATTTACAGTCCTCTGGGGCCAACGTCCTGACTTTC
13	TRBV7-9	TRBJ1-1	-	-	CASSITGNAEAFF	TGTGCCAGCAGCATAACAGGGAATGCTGAAGCTTTCTTT
12	TRBV24-1	TRBJ2-1	-	once	CATSEERGEQFF	TGTGCCACCAGTGAGGAGCGAGGTGAGCAGTTCTTC
16	TRBV4-1	TRBJ1-4	-	-	CASSLMGGGTNEKLFF	TGCGCCAGCAGCCTAATGGGGGGGGGTACTAATGAAAAACTGTTTTTT
17	TRBV4-1	TRBJ1-2	-	-	CASSQIGAGPGNYGYTF	TGCGCCAGCAGCCAGATCGGAGCGGGACCGGGAAACTATGGCTACACCTTC
15	TRBV25-1	TRBJ2-7	TRBD1	once	CASSESGQALGKQYF	TGTGCCAGCAGTGAATCGGGACAGGCCCTTGGAAAGCAGTACTTC
15	TRBV22-1	TRBJ2-7	-	-	CPGSTSPGGGNEQYF	TGTCCTGGGAGCACCAGCCCGGGGGGTGGCAACGAGCAGTACTTC
13	TRBV7-9	TRBJ1-4	TRBD1	-	CATGQVPNEKLFF	TGTGCCACAGGACAGGTACCCAATGAAAAACTGTTTTTT
12	TRBV10-2	TRBJ1-1	-	-	CASSEQYTEAFF	TGCGCCAGCAGTGAGCAATACACTGAAGCTTTCTTT
15	TRBV19	TRBJ2-1	TRBD1	-	CASSKRQGNYNEQFF	TGTGCCAGTAGTAAGAGACAGGGGAACTACAATGAGCAGTTCTTC
14	TRBV30	TRBJ1-3	-	-	CAWGRLVSGNTIYF	TGTGCCTGGGGCAGGCTCGTCTCTGGAAACACCATATATTTT
13	TRBV2	TRBJ2-1	-	-	CASSISGSNEQFF	TGTGCCAGCAGCATTTCAGGGTCAAATGAGCAGTTCTTC
15	TRBV6-1	TRBJ1-3	TRBD1	-	CASSEITGAGNTIYF	TGTGCCAGCAGTGAAATTACAGGGGCTGGAAACACCATATATTTT
17	TRBV9	TRBJ2-4	TRBD1	-	CASSVAWGTQGVDIQYF	TGTGCCAGCAGCGTAGCCTGGGGGACCCAGGGGGTGGACATTCAGTACTTC
14	TRBV10-3	TRBJ2-2	-	-	CAIKASDLGGELFF	TGTGCCATCAAAGCAAGCGATTTAGGCGGGGAGCTGTTTTTT
17	TRBV7-8	TRBJ1-2	TRBD1	-	CASTSGQGLFLNYGYTF	TGTGCCAGCACCTCGGGACAGGGGCTATTCCTTAACTATGGCTACACCTTC
15	TRBV7-2	TRBJ1-2	-	-	CASSRRDRSYGGYTF	TGTGCCAGCAGCCGGCGGGACCGAAGCTATGGTGGCTACACCTTC
16	TRBV9	TRBJ2-3	TRBD2	-	CASSVDPAGGTDTQYF	TGTGCCAGCAGCGTAGACCCGGCGGGGGGCACAGATACGCAGTATTTT
16	TRBV5-1	TRBJ2-7	-	-	CASSSTGGASSYEQYF	TGCGCCAGCAGCTCCACGGGGGGCGCAAGCTCCTACGAGCAGTACTTC
15	TRBV7-9	TRBJ1-3	TRBD1	-	CASSQTGDSGNTIYF	TGTGCCAGCAGCCAAACAGGGGACTCTGGAAACACCATATATTTT
16	TRBV6-5	TRBJ1-4	TRBD1	-	CASSYSTRTGSEKLFF	TGTGCCAGCAGTTACTCGACTCGGACAGGGTCTGAAAAACTGTTTTTT
13	TRBV24-1	TRBJ1-2	TRBD1	-	CATSDRGGGGYTF	TGTGCCACCAGTGACCGAGGGGGCGGTGGCTACACCTTC
15	TRBV27	TRBJ1-6	-	-	CASSLSLGAGSPLHF	TGTGCCAGCAGTTTATCTCTTGGGGCAGGGTCACCCCTCCACTTT
12	TRBV5-4	TRBJ2-5	-	-	CASSFLQETQYF	TGTGCCAGCAGCTTTCTCCAAGAGACCCAGTACTTC
13	TRBV29-1	TRBJ1-4	TRBD1	-	CSASGTVGEKLFF	TGCAGCGCTTCCGGGACAGTCGGTGAAAAACTGTTTTTT